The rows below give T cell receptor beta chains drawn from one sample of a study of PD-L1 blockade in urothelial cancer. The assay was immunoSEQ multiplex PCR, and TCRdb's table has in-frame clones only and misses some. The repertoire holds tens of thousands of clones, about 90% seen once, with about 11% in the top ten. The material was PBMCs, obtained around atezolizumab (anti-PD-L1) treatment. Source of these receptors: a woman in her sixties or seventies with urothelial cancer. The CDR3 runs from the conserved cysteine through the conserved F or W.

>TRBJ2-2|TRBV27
CASSLLITGELFF
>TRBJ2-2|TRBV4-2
CASTLTGELFF
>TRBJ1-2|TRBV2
CASSRQGDGYTF
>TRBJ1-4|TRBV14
CASRRGNLEKLFF
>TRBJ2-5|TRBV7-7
CASSLTGKETQYF
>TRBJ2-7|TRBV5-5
CASSPLPSYEQYF
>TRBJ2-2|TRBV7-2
CASSLGGTDRLFF
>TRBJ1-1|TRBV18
CASSPGTPREAFF
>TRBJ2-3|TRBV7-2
CASSFRGGSGGVDTQYF
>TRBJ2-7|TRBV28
CASTVGLAGNGYEQYF